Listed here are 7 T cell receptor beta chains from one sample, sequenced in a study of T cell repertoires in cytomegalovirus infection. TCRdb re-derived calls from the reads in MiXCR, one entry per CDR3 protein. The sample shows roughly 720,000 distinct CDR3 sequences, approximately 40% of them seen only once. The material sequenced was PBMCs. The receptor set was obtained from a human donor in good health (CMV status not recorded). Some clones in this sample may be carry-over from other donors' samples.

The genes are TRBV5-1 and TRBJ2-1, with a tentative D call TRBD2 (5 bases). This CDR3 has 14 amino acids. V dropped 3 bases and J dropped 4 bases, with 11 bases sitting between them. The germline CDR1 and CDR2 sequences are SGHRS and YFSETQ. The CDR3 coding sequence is TGCGCCAGCAGCTCTACTAGTAGATACAATGAGCAGTTCTTC. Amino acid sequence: CASSSTSRYNEQFF.

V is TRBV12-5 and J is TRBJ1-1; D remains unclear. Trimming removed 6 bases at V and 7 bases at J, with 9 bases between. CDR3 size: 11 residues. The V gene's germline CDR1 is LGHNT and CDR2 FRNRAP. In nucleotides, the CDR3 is TGTGCTAGTGGCATCAATGGTGAAGCTTTCTTT. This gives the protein CASGINGEAFF.

In DNA form, the CDR3 reads TGTGCCAGCAGTTACTACTCGGACAGCACCTACGAGCAGTACTTC. It translates to CASSYYSDSTYEQYF. The V call is TRBV6-5, the J call TRBJ2-7; D might be TRBD1 (6 bases). Looked up from germline, CDR1 is MNHEY and CDR2 is SVGAGI. The CDR3 is 15 amino acids. The V and J ends lost 1 base and 2 bases respectively, with 12 bases between them.

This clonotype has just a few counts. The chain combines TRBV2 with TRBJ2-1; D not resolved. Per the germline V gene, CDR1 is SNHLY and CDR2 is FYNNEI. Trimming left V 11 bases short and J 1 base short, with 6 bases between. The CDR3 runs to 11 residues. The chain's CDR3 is CAGRSYNEQFF. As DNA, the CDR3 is TGTGCCGGGCGGTCCTACAATGAGCAGTTCTTC.

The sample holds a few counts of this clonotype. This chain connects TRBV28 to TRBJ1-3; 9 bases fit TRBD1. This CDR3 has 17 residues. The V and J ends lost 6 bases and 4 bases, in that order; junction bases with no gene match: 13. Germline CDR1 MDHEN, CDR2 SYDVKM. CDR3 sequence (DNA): TGTGCCAGCAGGCCAATCAGGACAGGGGCGGCGGGAAACACCATATATTTT. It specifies CASRPIRTGAAGNTIYF.

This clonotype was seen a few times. The CDR3 coding sequence is TGTGCCTGGAGTGCGGTGGCGGAGCAGTACTTC. Protein product: CAWSAVAEQYF. J is TRBJ2-7 and V is TRBV30; D is uncertain. Germline V gene lookup returns CDR1 GTSNPN and CDR2 SVGIG (reference sequence). V lost 1 base and J lost 7, with 8 bases in between. The CDR3 has 11 residues.

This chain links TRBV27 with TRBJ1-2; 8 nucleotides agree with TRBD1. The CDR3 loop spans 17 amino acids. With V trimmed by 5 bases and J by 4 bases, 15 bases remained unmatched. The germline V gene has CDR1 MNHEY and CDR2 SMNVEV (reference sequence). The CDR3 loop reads CASSTGQGALRFYGYTF. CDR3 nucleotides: TGTGCCAGCAGTACCGGACAGGGTGCGTTGCGGTTCTATGGCTACACCTTC.